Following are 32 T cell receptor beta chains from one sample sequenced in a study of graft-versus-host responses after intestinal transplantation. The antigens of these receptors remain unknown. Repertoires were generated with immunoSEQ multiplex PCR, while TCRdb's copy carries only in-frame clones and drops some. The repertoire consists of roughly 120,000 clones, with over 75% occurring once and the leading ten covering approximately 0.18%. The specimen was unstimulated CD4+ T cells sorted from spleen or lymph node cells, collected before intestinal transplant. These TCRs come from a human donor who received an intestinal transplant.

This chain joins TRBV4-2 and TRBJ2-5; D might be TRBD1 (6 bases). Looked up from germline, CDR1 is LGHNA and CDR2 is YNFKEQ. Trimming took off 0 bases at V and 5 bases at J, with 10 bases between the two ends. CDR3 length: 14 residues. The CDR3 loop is CASSQEGDTETQYF. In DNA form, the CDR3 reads TGTGCCAGCAGCCAAGAAGGGGACACCGAGACCCAGTACTTC.

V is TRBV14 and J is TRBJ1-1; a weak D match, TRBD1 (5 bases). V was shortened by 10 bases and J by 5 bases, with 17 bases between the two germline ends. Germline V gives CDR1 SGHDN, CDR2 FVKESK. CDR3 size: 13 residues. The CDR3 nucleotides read TGTGCCAACCGAAGGGGCCCTGGGACTGAAGCTTTCTTT. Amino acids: CANRRGPGTEAFF.

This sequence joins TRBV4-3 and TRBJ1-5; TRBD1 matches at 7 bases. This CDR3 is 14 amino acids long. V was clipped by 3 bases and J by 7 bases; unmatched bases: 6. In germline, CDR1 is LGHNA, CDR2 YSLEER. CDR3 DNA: TGCGCCAGCAGCCAGTCGACAGGGCAGCAGCCCCAGCATTTT. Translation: CASSQSTGQQPQHF.

The CDR3 sequence is CASSRYTGELFF. The CDR3 DNA reads as TGTGCCAGTAGCCGTTACACCGGGGAGCTGTTTTTT. V and J are TRBV19 and TRBJ2-2; no definite D call. CDR3 length equals 12 residues. Deletions cut 6 bases from V and 3 bases from J, with 5 bases between. Germline lookup yields CDR1 LNHDA and CDR2 SQIVND (reference sequence).

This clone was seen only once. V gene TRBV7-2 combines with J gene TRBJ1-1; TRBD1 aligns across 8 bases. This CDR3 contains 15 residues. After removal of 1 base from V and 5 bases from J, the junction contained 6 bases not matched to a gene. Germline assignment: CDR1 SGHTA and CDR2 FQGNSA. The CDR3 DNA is TGTGCCAGCAGCTTAGAAGGCAGGGGGCTGACTGAAGCTTTCTTT. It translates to CASSLEGRGLTEAFF.

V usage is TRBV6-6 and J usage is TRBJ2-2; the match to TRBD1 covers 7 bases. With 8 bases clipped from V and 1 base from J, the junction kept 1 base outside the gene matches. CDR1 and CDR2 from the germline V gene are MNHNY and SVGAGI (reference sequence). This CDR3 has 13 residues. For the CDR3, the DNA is TGTGCCAGCCGGACAGGGAACACCGGGGAGCTGTTTTTT. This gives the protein CASRTGNTGELFF.

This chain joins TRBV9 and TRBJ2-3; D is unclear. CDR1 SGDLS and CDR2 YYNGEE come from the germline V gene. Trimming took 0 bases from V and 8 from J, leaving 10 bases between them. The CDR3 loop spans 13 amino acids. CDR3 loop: CASSVVGLGTQYF. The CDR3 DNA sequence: TGTGCCAGCAGCGTAGTCGGGTTGGGTACGCAGTATTTT.

The CDR3 coding sequence is TGTGCCAGCAGTAAGACAGAGTATAGCAATCAGCCCCAGCATTTT. This translates into CASSKTEYSNQPQHF. The chain is built from TRBV6-1 and TRBJ1-5; TRBD1 might be the D (5 bases). The CDR3 has 15 residues. V was pared by 5 bases and J by 0 bases, with 11 bases between. CDR1 MNHNS and CDR2 SASEGT come from the germline V gene.

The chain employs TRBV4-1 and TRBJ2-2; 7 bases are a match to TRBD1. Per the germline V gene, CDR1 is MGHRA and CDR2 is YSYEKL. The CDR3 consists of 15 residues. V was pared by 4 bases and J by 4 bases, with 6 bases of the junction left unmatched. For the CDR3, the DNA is TGCGCCAGCAGCCCGGGACAGATGGGCACCGGGGAGCTGTTTTTT. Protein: CASSPGQMGTGELFF.

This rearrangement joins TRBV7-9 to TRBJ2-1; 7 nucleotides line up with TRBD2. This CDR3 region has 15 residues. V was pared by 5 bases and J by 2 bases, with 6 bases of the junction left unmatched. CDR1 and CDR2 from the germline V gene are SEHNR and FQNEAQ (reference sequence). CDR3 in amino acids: CASSPAGNPYNEQFF. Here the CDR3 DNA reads TGTGCCAGCAGCCCAGCGGGGAACCCCTACAATGAGCAGTTCTTC.

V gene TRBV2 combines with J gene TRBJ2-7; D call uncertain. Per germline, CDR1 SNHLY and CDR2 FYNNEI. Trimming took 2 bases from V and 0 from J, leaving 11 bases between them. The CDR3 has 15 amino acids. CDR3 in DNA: TGTGCCAGCAGTGAACAGTTCTCAATCTCCTACGAGCAGTACTTC. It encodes CASSEQFSISYEQYF.

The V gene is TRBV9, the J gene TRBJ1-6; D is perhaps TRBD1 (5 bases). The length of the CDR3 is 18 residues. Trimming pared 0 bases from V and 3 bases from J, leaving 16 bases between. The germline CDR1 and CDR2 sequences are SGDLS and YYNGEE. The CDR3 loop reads CASSVEERGWSYNSPLHF. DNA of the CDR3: TGTGCCAGCAGCGTAGAAGAAAGGGGCTGGAGCTATAATTCACCCCTCCACTTT.

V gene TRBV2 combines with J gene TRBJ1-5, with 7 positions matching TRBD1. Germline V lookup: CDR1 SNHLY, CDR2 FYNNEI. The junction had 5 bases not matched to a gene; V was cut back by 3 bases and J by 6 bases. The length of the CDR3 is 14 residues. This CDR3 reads CASSDAGGGQPQHF. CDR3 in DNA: TGTGCCAGCAGTGATGCAGGGGGTGGTCAGCCCCAGCATTTT.

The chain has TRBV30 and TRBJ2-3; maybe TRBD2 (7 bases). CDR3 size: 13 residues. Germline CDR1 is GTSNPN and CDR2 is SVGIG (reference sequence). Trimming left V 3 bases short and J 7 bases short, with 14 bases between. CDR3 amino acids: CAWRGGAQNTQYF. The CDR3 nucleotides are TGTGCCTGGAGAGGGGGGGCCCAAAATACGCAGTATTTT.

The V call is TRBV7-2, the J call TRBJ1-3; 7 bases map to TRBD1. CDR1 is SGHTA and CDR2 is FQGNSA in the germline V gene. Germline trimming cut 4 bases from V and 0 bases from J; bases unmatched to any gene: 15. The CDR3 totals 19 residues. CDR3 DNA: TGTGCCAGCAGCTACGTCGGGACAGTACAACCATACTCTGGAAACACCATATATTTT. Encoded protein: CASSYVGTVQPYSGNTIYF.

The CDR3 bases are TGTGCCAGCAGCCTCTGGACAGGTTTGGGGAATGAGCAGTTCTTC. Its protein is CASSLWTGLGNEQFF. The chain employs TRBV7-9 and TRBJ2-1, with 7 bases lining up with TRBD1. The germline V gene has CDR1 SEHNR and CDR2 FQNEAQ (reference sequence). The CDR3 extends over 15 amino acids. The junction had 11 bases not matched to a gene; V was cut back by 5 bases and J by 7 bases.

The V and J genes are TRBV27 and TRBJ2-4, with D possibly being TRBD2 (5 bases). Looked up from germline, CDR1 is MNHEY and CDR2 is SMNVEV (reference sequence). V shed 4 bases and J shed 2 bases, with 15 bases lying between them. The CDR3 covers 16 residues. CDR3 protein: CASSSALRAPKNIQYF. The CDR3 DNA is TGTGCCAGCAGTTCCGCCCTGAGGGCGCCCAAAAACATTCAGTACTTC.

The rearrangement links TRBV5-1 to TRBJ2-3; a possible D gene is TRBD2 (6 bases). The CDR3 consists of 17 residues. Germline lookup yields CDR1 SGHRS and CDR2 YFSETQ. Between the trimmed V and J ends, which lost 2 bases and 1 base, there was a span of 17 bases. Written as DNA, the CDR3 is TGCGCCAGCAGCTTTCTTCTCGGGGGAAGCGGCACAGATACGCAGTATTTT. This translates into CASSFLLGGSGTDTQYF.

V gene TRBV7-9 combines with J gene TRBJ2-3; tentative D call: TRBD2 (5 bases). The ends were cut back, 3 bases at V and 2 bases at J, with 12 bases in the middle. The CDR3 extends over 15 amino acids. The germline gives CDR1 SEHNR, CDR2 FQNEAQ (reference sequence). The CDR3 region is CASSFIGIFTDTQYF. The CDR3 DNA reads TGTGCCAGCAGCTTCATCGGGATATTCACAGATACGCAGTATTTT.

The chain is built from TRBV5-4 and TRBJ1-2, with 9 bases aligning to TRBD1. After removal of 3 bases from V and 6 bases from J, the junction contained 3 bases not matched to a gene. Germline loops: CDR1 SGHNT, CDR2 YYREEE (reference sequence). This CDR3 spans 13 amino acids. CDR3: CASSSYRGHGYTF. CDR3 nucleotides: TGTGCCAGCAGCTCATACAGGGGGCATGGCTACACCTTC.

Written as DNA, the CDR3 is TGCGCCAGCAGCTTGGCTCCGACAGGTACCCAAGAGACCCAGTACTTC. As protein: CASSLAPTGTQETQYF. The V call is TRBV5-1, the J call TRBJ2-5, with a tentative D call TRBD1 (6 bases). This CDR3 has 16 amino acids. The germline gives CDR1 SGHRS, CDR2 YFSETQ. Between the trimmed V and J ends, which lost 0 bases and 1 base, there was a span of 13 bases.

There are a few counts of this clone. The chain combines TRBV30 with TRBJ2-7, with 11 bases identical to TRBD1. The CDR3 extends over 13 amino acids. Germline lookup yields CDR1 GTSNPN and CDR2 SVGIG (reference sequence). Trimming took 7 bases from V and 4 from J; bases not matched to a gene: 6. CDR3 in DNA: TGTGCCTCCTCGAGGGACAGGGGGTACGAGCAGTACTTC. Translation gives CASSRDRGYEQYF.

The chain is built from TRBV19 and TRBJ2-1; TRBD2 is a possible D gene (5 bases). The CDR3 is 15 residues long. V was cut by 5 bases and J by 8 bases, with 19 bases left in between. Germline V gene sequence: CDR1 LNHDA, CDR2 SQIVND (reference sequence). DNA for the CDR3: TGTGCCAGTAGTCTCAAGGGAGTGCCGTGGGATGAGCAGTTCTTC. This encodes CASSLKGVPWDEQFF.

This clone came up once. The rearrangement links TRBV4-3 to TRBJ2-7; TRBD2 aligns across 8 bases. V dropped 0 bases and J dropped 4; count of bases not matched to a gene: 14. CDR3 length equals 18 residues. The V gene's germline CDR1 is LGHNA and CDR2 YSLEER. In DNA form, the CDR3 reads TGCGCCAGCAGCCAAGATATAGGGGAGGTAGCGGGGAGATACGAGCAGTACTTC. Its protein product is CASSQDIGEVAGRYEQYF.

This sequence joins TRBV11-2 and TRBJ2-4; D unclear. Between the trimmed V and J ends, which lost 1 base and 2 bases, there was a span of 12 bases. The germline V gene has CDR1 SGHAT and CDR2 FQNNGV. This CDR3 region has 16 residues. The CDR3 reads CASSLGTVRPKNIQYF. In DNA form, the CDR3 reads TGTGCCAGCAGCTTAGGAACCGTGCGGCCCAAAAACATTCAGTACTTC.

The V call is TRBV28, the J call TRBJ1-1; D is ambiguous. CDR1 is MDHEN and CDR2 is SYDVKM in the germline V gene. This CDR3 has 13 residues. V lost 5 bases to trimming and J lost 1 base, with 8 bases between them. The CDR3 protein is CASSPQSNTEAFF. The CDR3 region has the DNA TGTGCCAGCAGTCCGCAGTCGAACACTGAAGCTTTCTTT.

CDR3 region: CATLTSGYTGELFF. Written as DNA, the CDR3 is TGTGCCACCCTGACTAGCGGATACACCGGGGAGCTGTTTTTT. V and J are TRBV6-5 and TRBJ2-2, with 9 bases aligning to TRBD2. The CDR3 is made up of 14 amino acids. Trimming at V came to 10 bases and at J to 3 bases, leaving 6 bases not matched to a gene. Germline-derived CDR1 and CDR2 are MNHEY and SVGAGI.

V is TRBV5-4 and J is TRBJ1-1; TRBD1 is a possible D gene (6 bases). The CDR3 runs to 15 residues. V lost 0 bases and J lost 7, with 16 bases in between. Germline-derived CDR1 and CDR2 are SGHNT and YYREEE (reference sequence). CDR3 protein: CASSLGGGWVGEAFF. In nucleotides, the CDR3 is TGTGCCAGCAGCTTGGGCGGGGGCTGGGTCGGTGAAGCTTTCTTT.

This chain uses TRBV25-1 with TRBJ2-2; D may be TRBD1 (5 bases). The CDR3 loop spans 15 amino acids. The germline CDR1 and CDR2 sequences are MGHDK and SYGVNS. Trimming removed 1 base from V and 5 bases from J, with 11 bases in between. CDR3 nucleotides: TGTGCCAGCAGTGAATCCAGGGTCCTAACCGGGGAGCTGTTTTTT. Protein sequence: CASSESRVLTGELFF. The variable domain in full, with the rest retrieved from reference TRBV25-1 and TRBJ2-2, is EADIYQTPRYLVIGTGKKITLECSQTMGHDKMYWYQQDPGMELHLIHYSYGVNSTEKGDLSSESTVSRIRTEHFPLTLESARPSHTSQYLCASSESRVLTGELFFGEGSRLTVL.

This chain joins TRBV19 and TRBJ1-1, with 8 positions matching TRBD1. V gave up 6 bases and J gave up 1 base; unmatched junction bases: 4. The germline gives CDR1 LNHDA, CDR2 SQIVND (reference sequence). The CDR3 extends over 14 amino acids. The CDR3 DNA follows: TGTGCCAGTAGCACAGGGGGTAGGAACACTGAAGCTTTCTTT. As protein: CASSTGGRNTEAFF.

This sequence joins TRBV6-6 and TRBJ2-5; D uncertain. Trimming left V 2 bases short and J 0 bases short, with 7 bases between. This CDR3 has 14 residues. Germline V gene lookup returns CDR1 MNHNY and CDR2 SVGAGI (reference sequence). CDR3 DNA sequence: TGTGCCAGCAGTTACGGCCAACACCAAGAGACCCAGTACTTC. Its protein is CASSYGQHQETQYF.

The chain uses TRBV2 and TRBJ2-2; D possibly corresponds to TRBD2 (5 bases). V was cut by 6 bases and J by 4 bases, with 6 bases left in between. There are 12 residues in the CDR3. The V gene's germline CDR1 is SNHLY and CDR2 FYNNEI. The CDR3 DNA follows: TGTGCCAGCAGGGAGGCCACCGGGGAGCTGTTTTTT. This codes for CASREATGELFF.